This TCR beta chain derives from a study of beta chain features in type 1 diabetes. Study results and caveats: An over-representation of cells with high TCR expression could result from cDNA sequencing.

As every portion of the isolated RNA was reverse transcribed, the sequencing read expressed TCRB transcripts. Clones were sequenced by immunoSEQ multiplex PCR, and TCRdb holds only the in-frame ones, with some missing. The table lists about 360,000 clones, over 9.5% of them singletons, with 0.015% to 0.02% in the top ten. This clone was seen a few times. Its target is unknown. The CDR3 is made up of 13 amino acids. The V gene lost 1 base and the J gene lost 3 bases, with 8 bases spanning the gap. CDR1 is GTSNPN and CDR2 is SVGIG in the germline V gene (reference sequence). This receptor was obtained from a man between 18 and 35 years old in good health. Sequencing used naive CD4+ T cells from blood. The rearrangement joins TRBV30 to TRBJ2-3; possibly TRBD1 for D (5 bases). This CDR3 is CAWSGGWTDTQYF. Here the CDR3 DNA reads TGTGCCTGGAGTGGGGGCTGGACAGATACGCAGTATTTT.